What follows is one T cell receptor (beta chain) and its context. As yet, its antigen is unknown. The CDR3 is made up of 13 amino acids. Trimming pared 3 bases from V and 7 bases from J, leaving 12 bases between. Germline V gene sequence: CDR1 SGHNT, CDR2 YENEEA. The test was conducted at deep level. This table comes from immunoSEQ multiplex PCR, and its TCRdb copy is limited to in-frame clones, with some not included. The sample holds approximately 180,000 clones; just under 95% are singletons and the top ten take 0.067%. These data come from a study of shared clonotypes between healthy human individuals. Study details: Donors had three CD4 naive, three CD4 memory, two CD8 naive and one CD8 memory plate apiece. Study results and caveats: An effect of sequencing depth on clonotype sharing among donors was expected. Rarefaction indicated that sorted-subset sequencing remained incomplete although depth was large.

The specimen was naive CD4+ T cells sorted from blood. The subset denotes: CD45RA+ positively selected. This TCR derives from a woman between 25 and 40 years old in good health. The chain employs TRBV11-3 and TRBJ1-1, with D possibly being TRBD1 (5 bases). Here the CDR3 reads CASSFVSDSEAFF. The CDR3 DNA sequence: TGTGCCAGCAGCTTCGTTTCAGACAGTGAAGCTTTCTTT.